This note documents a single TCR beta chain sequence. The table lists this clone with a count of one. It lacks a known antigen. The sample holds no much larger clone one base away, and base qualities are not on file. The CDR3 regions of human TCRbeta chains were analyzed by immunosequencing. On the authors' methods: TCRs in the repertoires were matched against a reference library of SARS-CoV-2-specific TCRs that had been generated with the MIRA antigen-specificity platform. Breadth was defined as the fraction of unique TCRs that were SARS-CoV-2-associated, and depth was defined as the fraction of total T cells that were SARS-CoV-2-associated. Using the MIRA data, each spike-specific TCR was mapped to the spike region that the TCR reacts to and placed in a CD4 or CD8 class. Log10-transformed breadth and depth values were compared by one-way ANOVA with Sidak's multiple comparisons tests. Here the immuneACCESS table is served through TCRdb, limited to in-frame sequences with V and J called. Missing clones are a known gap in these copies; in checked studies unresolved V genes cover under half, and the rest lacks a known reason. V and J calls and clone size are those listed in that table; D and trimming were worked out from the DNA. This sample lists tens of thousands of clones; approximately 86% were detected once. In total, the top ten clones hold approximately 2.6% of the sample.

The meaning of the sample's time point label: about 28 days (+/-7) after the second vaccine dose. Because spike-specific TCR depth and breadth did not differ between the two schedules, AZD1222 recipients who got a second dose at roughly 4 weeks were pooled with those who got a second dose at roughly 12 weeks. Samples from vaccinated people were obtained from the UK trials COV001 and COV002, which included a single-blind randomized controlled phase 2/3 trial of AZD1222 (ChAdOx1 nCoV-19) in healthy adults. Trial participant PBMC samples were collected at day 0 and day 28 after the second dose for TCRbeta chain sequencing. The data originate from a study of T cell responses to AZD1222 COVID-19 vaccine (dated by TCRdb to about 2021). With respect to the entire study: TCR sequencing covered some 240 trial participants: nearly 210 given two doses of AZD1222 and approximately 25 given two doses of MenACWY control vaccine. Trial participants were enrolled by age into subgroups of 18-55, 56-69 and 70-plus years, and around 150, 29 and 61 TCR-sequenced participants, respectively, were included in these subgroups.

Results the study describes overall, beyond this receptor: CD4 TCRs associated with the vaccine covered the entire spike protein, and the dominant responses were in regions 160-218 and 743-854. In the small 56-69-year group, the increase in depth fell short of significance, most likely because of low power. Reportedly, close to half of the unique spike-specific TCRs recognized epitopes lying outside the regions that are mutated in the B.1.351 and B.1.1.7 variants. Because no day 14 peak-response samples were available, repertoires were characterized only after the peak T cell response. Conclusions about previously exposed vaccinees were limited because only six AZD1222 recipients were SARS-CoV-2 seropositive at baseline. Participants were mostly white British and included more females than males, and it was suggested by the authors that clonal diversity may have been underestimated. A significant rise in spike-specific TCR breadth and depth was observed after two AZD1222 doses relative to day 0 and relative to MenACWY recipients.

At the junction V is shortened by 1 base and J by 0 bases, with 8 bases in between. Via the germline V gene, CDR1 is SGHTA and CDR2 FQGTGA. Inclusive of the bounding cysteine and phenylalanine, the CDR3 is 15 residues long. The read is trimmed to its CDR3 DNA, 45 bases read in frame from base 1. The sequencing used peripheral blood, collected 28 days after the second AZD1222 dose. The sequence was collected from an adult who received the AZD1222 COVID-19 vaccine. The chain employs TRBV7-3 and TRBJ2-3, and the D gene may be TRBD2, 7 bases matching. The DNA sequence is TGTGCCAGCAGCTTAAGGGGGGGCAGCACAGATACGCAGTATTTT. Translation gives CASSLRGGSTDTQYF.